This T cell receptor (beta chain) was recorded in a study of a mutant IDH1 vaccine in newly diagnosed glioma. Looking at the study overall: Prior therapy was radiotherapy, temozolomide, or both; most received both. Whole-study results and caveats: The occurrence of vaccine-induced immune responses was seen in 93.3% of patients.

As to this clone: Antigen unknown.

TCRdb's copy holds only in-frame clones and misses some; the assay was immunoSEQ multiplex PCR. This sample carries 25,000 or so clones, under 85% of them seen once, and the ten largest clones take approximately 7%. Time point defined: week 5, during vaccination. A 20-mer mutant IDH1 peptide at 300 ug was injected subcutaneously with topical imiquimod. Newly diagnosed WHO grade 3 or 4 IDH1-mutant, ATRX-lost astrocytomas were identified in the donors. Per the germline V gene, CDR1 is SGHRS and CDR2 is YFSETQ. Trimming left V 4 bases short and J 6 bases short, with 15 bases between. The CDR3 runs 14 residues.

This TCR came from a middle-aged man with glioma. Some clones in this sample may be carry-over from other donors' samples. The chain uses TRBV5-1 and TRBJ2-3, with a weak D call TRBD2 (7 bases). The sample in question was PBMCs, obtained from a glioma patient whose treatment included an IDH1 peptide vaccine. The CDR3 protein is CASSPEGGGDTQYF. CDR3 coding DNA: TGCGCCAGCAGCCCGGAGGGGGGGGGTGATACGCAGTATTTT. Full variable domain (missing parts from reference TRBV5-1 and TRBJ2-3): KAGVTQTPRYLIKTRGQQVTLSCSPISGHRSVSWYQQTPGQGLQFLFEYFSETQRNKGNFPGRFSGRQFSNSRSEMNVSTLELGDSALYLCASSPEGGGDTQYFGPGTRLTVL.